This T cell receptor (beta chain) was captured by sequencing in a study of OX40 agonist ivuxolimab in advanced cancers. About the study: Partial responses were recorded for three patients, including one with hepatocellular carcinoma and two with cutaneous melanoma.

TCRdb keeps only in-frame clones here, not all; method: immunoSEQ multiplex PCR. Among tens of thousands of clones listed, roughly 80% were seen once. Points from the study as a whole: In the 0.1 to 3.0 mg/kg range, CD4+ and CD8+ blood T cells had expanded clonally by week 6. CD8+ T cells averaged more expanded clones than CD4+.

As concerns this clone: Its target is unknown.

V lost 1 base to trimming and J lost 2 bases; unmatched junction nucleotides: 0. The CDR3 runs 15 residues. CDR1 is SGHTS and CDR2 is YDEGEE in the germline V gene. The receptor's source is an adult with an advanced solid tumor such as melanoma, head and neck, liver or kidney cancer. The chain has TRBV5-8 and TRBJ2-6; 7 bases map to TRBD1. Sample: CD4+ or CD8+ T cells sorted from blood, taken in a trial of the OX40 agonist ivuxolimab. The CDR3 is CASSLTGAGANVLTF. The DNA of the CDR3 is TGTGCCAGCAGCTTGACAGGGGCTGGGGCCAACGTCCTGACTTTC.